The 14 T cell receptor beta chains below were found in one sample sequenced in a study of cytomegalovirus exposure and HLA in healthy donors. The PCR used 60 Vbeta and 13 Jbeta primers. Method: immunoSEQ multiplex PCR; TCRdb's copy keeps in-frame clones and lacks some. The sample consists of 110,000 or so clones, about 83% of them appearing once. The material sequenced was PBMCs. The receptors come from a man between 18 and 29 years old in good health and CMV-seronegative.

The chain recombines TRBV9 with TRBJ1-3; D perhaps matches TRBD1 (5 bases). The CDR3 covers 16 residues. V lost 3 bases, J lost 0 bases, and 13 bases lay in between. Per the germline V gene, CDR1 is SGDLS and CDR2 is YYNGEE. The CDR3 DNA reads TGTGCCAGCAGCGGAGGGGAGGACTACTCTGGAAACACCATATATTTT. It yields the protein CASSGGEDYSGNTIYF.

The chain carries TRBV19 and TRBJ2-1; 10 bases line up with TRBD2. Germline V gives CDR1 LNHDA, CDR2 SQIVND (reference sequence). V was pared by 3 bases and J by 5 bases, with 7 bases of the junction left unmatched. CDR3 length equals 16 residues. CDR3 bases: TGTGCCAGTAGTATCAGAAGACTAGCGGGCCACAATGAGCAGTTCTTC. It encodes CASSIRRLAGHNEQFF.

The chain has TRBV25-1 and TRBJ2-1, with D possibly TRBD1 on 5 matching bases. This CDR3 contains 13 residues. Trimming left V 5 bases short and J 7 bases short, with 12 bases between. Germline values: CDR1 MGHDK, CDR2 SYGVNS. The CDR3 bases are TGTGCCAGCAGTCTTCCAGGGTGGAATGAGCAGTTCTTC. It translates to CASSLPGWNEQFF. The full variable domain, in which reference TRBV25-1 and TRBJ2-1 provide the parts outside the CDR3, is EADIYQTPRYLVIGTGKKITLECSQTMGHDKMYWYQQDPGMELHLIHYSYGVNSTEKGDLSSESTVSRIRTEHFPLTLESARPSHTSQYLCASSLPGWNEQFFGPGTRLTVL.

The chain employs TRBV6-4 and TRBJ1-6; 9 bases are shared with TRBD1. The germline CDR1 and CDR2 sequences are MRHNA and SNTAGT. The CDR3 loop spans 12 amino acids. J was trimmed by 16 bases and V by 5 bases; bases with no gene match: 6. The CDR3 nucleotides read TGTGCCAGCAGTCCAGACAGGGGGTCACTCCACTTT. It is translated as CASSPDRGSLHF.

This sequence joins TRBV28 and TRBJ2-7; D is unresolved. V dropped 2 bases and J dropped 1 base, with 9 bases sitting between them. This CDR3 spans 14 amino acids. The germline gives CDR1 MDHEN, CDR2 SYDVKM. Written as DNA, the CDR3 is TGTGCCAGCAGTTTAACCCCCAGTTCCTACGAGCAGTACTTC. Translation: CASSLTPSSYEQYF.

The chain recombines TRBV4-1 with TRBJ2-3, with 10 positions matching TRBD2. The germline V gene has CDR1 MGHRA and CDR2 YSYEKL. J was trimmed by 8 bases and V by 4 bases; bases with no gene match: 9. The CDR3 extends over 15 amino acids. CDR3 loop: CASSLPGLAGATQYF. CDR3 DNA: TGCGCCAGCAGCCTACCGGGCCTAGCGGGAGCTACGCAGTATTTT.

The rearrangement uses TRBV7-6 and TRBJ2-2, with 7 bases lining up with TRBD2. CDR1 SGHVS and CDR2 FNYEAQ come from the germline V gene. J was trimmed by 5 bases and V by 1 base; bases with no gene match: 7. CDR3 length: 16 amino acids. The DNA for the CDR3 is TGTGCCAGCAGCTTAGATGAGGGGCGGGGGACCGGGGAGCTGTTTTTT. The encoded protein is CASSLDEGRGTGELFF.

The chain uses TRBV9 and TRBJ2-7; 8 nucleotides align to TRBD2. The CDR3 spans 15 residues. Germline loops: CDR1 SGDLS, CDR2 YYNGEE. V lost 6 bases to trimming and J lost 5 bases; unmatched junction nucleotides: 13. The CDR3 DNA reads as TGTGCCAGCACCCGCAGCGGGGGAGGGCGGGACGAGCAGTACTTC. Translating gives CASTRSGGGRDEQYF. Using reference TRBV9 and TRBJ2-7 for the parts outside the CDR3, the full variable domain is DSGVTQTPKHLITATGQRVTLRCSPRSGDLSVYWYQQSLDQGLQFLIQYYNGEERAKGNILERFSAQQFPDLHSELNLSSLELGDSALYFCASTRSGGGRDEQYFGPGTRLTVT.

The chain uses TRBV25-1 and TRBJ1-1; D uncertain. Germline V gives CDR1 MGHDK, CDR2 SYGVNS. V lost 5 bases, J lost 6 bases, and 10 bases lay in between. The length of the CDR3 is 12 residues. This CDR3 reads CASSTGISEAFF. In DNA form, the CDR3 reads TGTGCCAGCAGTACCGGGATCTCTGAAGCTTTCTTT.

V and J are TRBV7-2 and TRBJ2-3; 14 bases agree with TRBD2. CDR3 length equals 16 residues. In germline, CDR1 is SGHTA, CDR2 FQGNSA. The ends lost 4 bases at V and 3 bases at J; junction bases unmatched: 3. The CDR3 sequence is CASSSGLAGGTDTQYF. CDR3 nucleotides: TGTGCCAGCAGCTCTGGACTAGCGGGAGGAACAGATACGCAGTATTTT.

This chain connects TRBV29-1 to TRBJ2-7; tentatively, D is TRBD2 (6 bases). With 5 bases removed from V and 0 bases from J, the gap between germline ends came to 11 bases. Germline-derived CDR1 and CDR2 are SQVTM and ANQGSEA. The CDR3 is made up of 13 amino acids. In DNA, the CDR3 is TGCAGCGTTTTCCGGGAGAGCTCCTACGAGCAGTACTTC. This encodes CSVFRESSYEQYF.

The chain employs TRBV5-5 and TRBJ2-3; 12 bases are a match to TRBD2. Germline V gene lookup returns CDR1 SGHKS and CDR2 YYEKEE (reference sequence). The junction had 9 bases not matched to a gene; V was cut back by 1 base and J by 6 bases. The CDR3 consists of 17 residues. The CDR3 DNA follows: TGTGCCAGCAGCTTGACTGGGCTAGCGGGAGGGGGGGATACGCAGTATTTT. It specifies CASSLTGLAGGGDTQYF.

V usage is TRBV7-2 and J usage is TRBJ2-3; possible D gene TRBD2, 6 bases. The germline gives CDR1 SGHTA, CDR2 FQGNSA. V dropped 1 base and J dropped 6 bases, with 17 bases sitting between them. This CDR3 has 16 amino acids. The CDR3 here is CASSLGGGGTWDTQYF. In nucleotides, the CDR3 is TGTGCCAGCAGCTTAGGGGGTGGCGGGACGTGGGATACGCAGTATTTT.

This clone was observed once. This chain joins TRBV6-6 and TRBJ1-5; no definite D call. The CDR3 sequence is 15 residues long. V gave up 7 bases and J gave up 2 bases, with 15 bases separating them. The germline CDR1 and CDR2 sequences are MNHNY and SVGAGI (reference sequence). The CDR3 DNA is TGTGCCAGCAATTTAGGTAGCGCTCGCAATCAGCCCCAGCATTTT. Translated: CASNLGSARNQPQHF.